Presented here are 12 T cell receptor beta chains from one specimen sequenced in a study of OX40 agonist ivuxolimab in advanced cancers. Sequenced by immunoSEQ multiplex PCR; TCRdb stores in-frame clones only, minus some. Of around 46,000 clones listed, roughly 84% are singletons. The sample consisted of CD4+ or CD8+ T cells sorted from blood, taken in a trial of the OX40 agonist ivuxolimab. Receptors were obtained from an adult with an advanced solid tumor such as melanoma, head and neck, liver or kidney cancer.

The rearrangement joins TRBV9 to TRBJ2-7, with 11 positions matching TRBD1. After removal of 0 bases from V and 3 bases from J, the junction contained 5 bases not matched to a gene. CDR1 is SGDLS and CDR2 is YYNGEE in the germline V gene. The CDR3 has 16 amino acids. The CDR3 loop is CASSVAGTGGHYEQYF. The CDR3 nucleotides are TGTGCCAGCAGCGTAGCTGGGACAGGGGGTCACTACGAGCAGTACTTC.

The chain joins TRBV4-1 to TRBJ1-1; D unresolved. The V gene lost 0 bases and the J gene lost 10 bases, with 18 bases spanning the gap. The CDR3 totals 15 residues. The germline gives CDR1 MGHRA, CDR2 YSYEKL. CDR3 sequence: CASSQESTAPWTAFF. The CDR3 nucleotides read TGCGCCAGCAGCCAAGAGAGTACAGCGCCGTGGACAGCTTTCTTT.

The chain has TRBV9 and TRBJ2-1, with D possibly matching TRBD2 (5 bases). The CDR3 consists of 13 residues. With 4 bases removed from V and 2 bases from J, the gap between germline ends came to 7 bases. Germline-derived CDR1 and CDR2 are SGDLS and YYNGEE. The CDR3, as DNA: TGTGCCAGCAGCTCGGGAACCTACAATGAGCAGTTCTTC. This translates into CASSSGTYNEQFF.

The V gene is TRBV6-1, the J gene TRBJ2-7; D not resolved. There are 13 residues in the CDR3. The germline V gene has CDR1 MNHNS and CDR2 SASEGT. V was cut by 2 bases and J by 5 bases, with 10 bases left in between. The DNA of the CDR3 is TGTGCCAGCAGTGAAACCGGTACCCACGAGCAGTACTTC. Translation: CASSETGTHEQYF.

This CDR3 is CASSLSLAGVEQFF. Here the CDR3 DNA reads TGCGCCAGCAGCTTGAGTCTAGCGGGAGTTGAGCAGTTCTTC. This sequence joins TRBV5-1 and TRBJ2-1, with 10 bases that match TRBD2. V lost 1 base and J lost 9; bases outside the gene matches: 4. The CDR3 length is 14 residues. Germline lookup yields CDR1 SGHRS and CDR2 YFSETQ. The variable domain in full, completed from reference TRBV5-1 and TRBJ2-1, reads KAGVTQTPRYLIKTRGQQVTLSCSPISGHRSVSWYQQTPGQGLQFLFEYFSETQRNKGNFPGRFSGRQFSNSRSEMNVSTLELGDSALYLCASSLSLAGVEQFFGPGTRLTVL.

J is TRBJ1-1 and V is TRBV30, with TRBD1 matching over 12 bases. V shed 3 bases, J shed 10 bases, and the junction held 12 bases outside the gene matches. CDR3 size: 15 residues. Looked up from germline, CDR1 is GTSNPN and CDR2 is SVGIG (reference sequence). DNA for the CDR3: TGTGCCTGGAGCCCTCAGGGACAGGGGGCCAAGGGAGCTTTCTTT. This codes for CAWSPQGQGAKGAFF.

This sequence joins TRBV6-1 and TRBJ1-1, with D possibly matching TRBD1 (5 bases). Germline V gene sequence: CDR1 MNHNS, CDR2 SASEGT. V was cut by 1 base and J by 6 bases, with 12 bases left in between. The CDR3 has 14 residues. CDR3: CASSEVPGGAEAFF. The CDR3 nucleotides are TGTGCCAGCAGTGAAGTTCCGGGGGGGGCTGAAGCTTTCTTT.

The genes are TRBV28 and TRBJ2-4; no definite D call. The CDR3 totals 14 residues. Germline CDR1 is MDHEN and CDR2 is SYDVKM. Trimming shortened V by 6 bases and J by 2 bases, and 11 bases separated the two germline ends. CDR3 DNA sequence: TGTGCCAGCAGACCACCCACAACCAAAAACATTCAGTACTTC. Amino acids: CASRPPTTKNIQYF.

This sequence joins TRBV6-5 and TRBJ2-1, with 9 bases aligning to TRBD2. V was clipped by 8 bases and J by 0 bases; unmatched bases: 2. CDR1 and CDR2 (germline): MNHEY, SVGAGI. The CDR3 has 14 residues. In DNA form, the CDR3 reads TGTGCCAGCCTTAGCGGGGGCTCCTACAATGAGCAGTTCTTC. Encoded protein: CASLSGGSYNEQFF.

This sequence joins TRBV27 and TRBJ2-7, with TRBD1 matching over 11 bases. This CDR3 has 16 residues. Germline V gene lookup returns CDR1 MNHEY and CDR2 SMNVEV (reference sequence). Trimming at V came to 5 bases and at J to 7 bases, leaving 13 bases not matched to a gene. The CDR3 bases are TGTGCCAGCAGTGACTACCCCGGGACAGGGGGTCGAGAGCAGTACTTC. It codes for CASSDYPGTGGREQYF.

The chain employs TRBV15 and TRBJ2-7; D unclear. CDR3 length equals 12 residues. Germline V CDR1 and CDR2: LNHNV, YYDKDF (reference sequence). Trimming stripped 4 bases from V and 10 bases from J, with 14 bases between. The CDR3 DNA reads TGTGCCACCAGCACTGGGCCCAGAGGTCAGTACTTC. The encoded protein is CATSTGPRGQYF.

This chain joins TRBV5-6 and TRBJ2-5; 9 positions match TRBD1. CDR1 SGHDT and CDR2 YYEEEE come from the germline V gene. The CDR3 spans 14 residues. Unmatched junction bases numbered 3, after V lost 4 bases and J lost 2 bases. The CDR3 spells CASSRTGVQETQYF. In DNA, the CDR3 is TGTGCCAGCAGCCGGACAGGGGTACAAGAGACCCAGTACTTC. Drawing the rest from reference TRBV5-6 and TRBJ2-5, the complete variable domain is DAGVTQSPTHLIKTRGQQVTLRCSPKSGHDTVSWYQQALGQGPQFIFQYYEEEERQRGNFPDRFSGHQFPNYSSELNVNALLLGDSALYLCASSRTGVQETQYFGPGTRLLVL.